The sequence of this T cell receptor (beta chain) was determined in a study of graft-versus-host responses after intestinal transplantation. As for the study in general: Anti-thymocyte globulin induction preceded three to four years of tacrolimus and steroid maintenance in all recipients. Findings and limits, study-wide: Circulating GvH clones peaking coincided with falling HvG clones soon after transplant.

Germline CDR1 reads SGHNT; CDR2 reads YENEEA. The CDR3 consists of 13 residues. V was clipped by 6 bases and J by 6 bases; unmatched bases: 3. Investigators plated approximately 200,000 CFSE-labeled responder cells together with approximately 200,000 irradiated stimulator cells labeled with violet dye. The method was immunoSEQ multiplex PCR; TCRdb's version includes in-frame clones alone and lacks a portion of them. The table shows 20,000 to 30,000 clones, with around 40% occurring only once. The sequence derives from a human patient who received an intestinal transplant. This sample comprised alloreactive CD4+ T cells from a mixed lymphocyte reaction culture, obtained before intestinal transplant. Subset given: CFSE-low proliferating T cells sorted from approximately 6-day pre-transplant mixed lymphocyte reaction (GvH or HvG direction). V gene TRBV11-3 combines with J gene TRBJ2-3, with 10 bases identical to TRBD2. Here the CDR3 reads CASRGLAVDTQYF. CDR3 nucleotide sequence: TGTGCCAGCAGAGGACTAGCGGTCGATACGCAGTATTTT.